This T cell receptor (beta chain) derives from a study of blood T cell repertoires in COVID-19. Individuals aged 18 to 89 years were recruited from approximately 22 US areas. Data came from immunoSEQ multiplex PCR; TCRdb stores just in-frame clones and leaves some out. Found here are under 300,000 clones, about 89% of them singletons; the top ten hold 1.2%. This CDR3 is 16 amino acids long. Germline CDR1 and CDR2: MNHEY and SMNVEV (reference sequence). V lost 3 bases to trimming and J lost 0 bases, with 14 bases between them. The V and J genes are TRBV27 and TRBJ1-1; maybe TRBD1 (6 bases). Sequencing was performed on PBMCs or T cells enriched from blood (not recorded which). The sequence was obtained from a human donor in a cohort exposed to, infected with or recovered from COVID-19 (not recorded which). The donor label of this sample is uncertain. The chain's CDR3 is CASSFQDRFMNTEAFF. CDR3 in DNA: TGTGCCAGCAGTTTCCAGGACAGATTCATGAACACTGAAGCTTTCTTT.